The 13 T cell receptor beta chains reported below all come from one sample, sequenced in a study of CD8 T cells in ankylosing spondylitis. Each CDR3 protein gets one entry after TCRdb re-called the 5' RACE reads with MiXCR. The table records approximately 290,000 distinct CDR3 sequences, around 20% of them present only once. The sequencing sample was made of blood, either unsorted or a sorted T cell fraction (not recorded which). These receptors came from a female donor with ankylosing spondylitis or in good health (not recorded which).

Ten or more counts support this clonotype. The chain carries TRBV5-6 and TRBJ1-3; TRBD1 agrees at 9 bases. With V trimmed by 4 bases and J by 8 bases, 13 bases remained unmatched. CDR1 SGHDT and CDR2 YYEEEE come from the germline V gene. The CDR3 totals 16 residues. CDR3 nucleotide sequence: TGTGCCAGCAGCGCCTTACAGGGGGCGAAGGGAGACACCATATATTTT. This codes for CASSALQGAKGDTIYF.

This clonotype was found a few times. The V gene is TRBV20-1, the J gene TRBJ1-2; TRBD1 agrees at 7 bases. The CDR3 is 15 residues long. Germline CDR1 DFQATT, CDR2 SNEGSKA (reference sequence). Trimming cost V 0 bases and J 2 bases; bases outside gene matches: 6. CDR3 nucleotides: TGCAGTGCTAGAGATCCGGGAGGGGGCAACTATGGCTACACCTTC. Translated: CSARDPGGGNYGYTF.

This clonotype was recorded a few times. The chain recombines TRBV5-1 with TRBJ1-6, with D possibly being TRBD1 (5 bases). Germline CDR1 reads SGHRS; CDR2 reads YFSETQ. CDR3 length equals 16 residues. Trimming removed 1 base from V and 8 bases from J, with 16 bases in between. In DNA form, the CDR3 reads TGCGCCAGCAGCTTGACCTCCGGGACGGACTATTCACCCCTCCACTTT. As protein: CASSLTSGTDYSPLHF. Using reference TRBV5-1 and TRBJ1-6 for the parts outside the CDR3, the full variable domain is KAGVTQTPRYLIKTRGQQVTLSCSPISGHRSVSWYQQTPGQGLQFLFEYFSETQRNKGNFPGRFSGRQFSNSRSEMNVSTLELGDSALYLCASSLTSGTDYSPLHFGNGTRLTVT.

The rearrangement uses TRBV12-3 or TRBV12-4 and TRBJ1-1; D is perhaps TRBD1 (5 bases). There are 13 residues in the CDR3. V lost 3 bases and J 8 bases, leaving 13 bases between the germline ends. CDR3: CASSLIGGAEAFF. The CDR3 region has the DNA TGTGCCAGCAGTTTGATCGGGGGTGCCGAAGCTTTCTTT.

The chain carries TRBV20-1 and TRBJ2-1; 9 nucleotides agree with TRBD2. In germline, CDR1 is DFQATT, CDR2 SNEGSKA (reference sequence). V shed 0 bases, J shed 9 bases, and the junction held 9 bases outside the gene matches. The CDR3 contains 15 residues. CDR3 coding DNA: TGCAGTGCTAGAGAAACCGGGACTAGCTTGTCTGAGCAGTTCTTC. Amino acid sequence: CSARETGTSLSEQFF.

This clonotype appeared a few times. The chain joins TRBV7-6 to TRBJ2-3, with 10 nucleotides matching TRBD2. V lost 2 bases and J lost 8; bases outside the gene matches: 7. The CDR3 sequence is 15 residues long. Germline CDR1 SGHVS, CDR2 FNYEAQ. The CDR3 loop reads CASSLPSGSGGTQYF. Written as DNA, the CDR3 is TGTGCCAGCAGCTTACCTAGCGGGAGCGGGGGTACGCAGTATTTT.

This clonotype has at least ten counts. The chain has TRBV5-1 and TRBJ1-1; D unresolved. Trimming took off 0 bases at V and 1 base at J, with 7 bases between the two ends. CDR1 is SGHRS and CDR2 is YFSETQ in the germline V gene. The CDR3 has 14 amino acids. The CDR3 is CASSLGQRNTEAFF. CDR3 nucleotides: TGCGCCAGCAGCTTGGGACAACGGAACACTGAAGCTTTCTTT.

This clonotype is a singleton in its sample. The rearrangement joins TRBV6-2 or TRBV6-3 to TRBJ2-1; TRBD2 agrees at 10 bases. Germline-derived CDR1 and CDR2 are MNHEY and SVGEGT. This CDR3 is 14 amino acids long. V was pared by 8 bases and J by 3 bases, with 4 bases of the junction left unmatched. CDR3 DNA sequence: TGTGCCAGCGTAGCGGGGGGACTCTACAATGAGCAGTTCTTC. Its translation is CASVAGGLYNEQFF.

This clonotype has only a few counts. The chain recombines TRBV20-1 with TRBJ2-1, with 7 positions matching TRBD1. Per the germline V gene, CDR1 is DFQATT and CDR2 is SNEGSKA (reference sequence). V lost 7 bases to trimming and J lost 3 bases; unmatched junction nucleotides: 12. The CDR3 sequence is 15 residues long. The CDR3 reads CSVSLPRDSYNEQFF. DNA for the CDR3: TGCAGTGTTTCTCTCCCCCGGGACAGCTACAATGAGCAGTTCTTC.

This rearrangement joins TRBV7-9 to TRBJ2-4; D not certain. Trimming pared 5 bases from V and 8 bases from J, leaving 7 bases between. The CDR3 extends over 11 amino acids. The germline CDR1 and CDR2 sequences are SEHNR and FQNEAQ (reference sequence). CDR3 DNA: TGTGCCAGCAGCCCCGTTGACATTCAGTACTTC. This sequence encodes CASSPVDIQYF.

CDR3 protein: CASSVFRDSAGGETQYF. The CDR3 coding sequence is TGTGCCAGCAGCGTATTTCGGGACAGCGCCGGGGGAGAGACCCAGTACTTC. The V and J genes are TRBV7-6 and TRBJ2-5; D might be TRBD1 (7 bases). Trimming left V 5 bases short and J 4 bases short, with 23 bases between. This CDR3 contains 17 residues. Germline-derived CDR1 and CDR2 are SGHVS and FNYEAQ.

This rearrangement joins TRBV12-3 or TRBV12-4 to TRBJ2-2; D might be TRBD1 (5 bases). The CDR3 contains 17 residues. Trimming cost V 4 bases and J 4 bases, with 19 bases left between them. CDR3: CASSSPRWGPGTGELFF. The CDR3 DNA reads TGTGCCAGCAGTTCCCCGAGGTGGGGCCCGGGCACCGGGGAGCTGTTTTTT.

This clonotype was recorded a few times. The chain has TRBV7-2 and TRBJ1-6; no reliable D call. The CDR3 is made up of 16 amino acids. V lost 0 bases, J lost 8 bases, and 14 bases lay in between. Germline CDR1 is SGHTA and CDR2 is FQGNSA. The CDR3 is CASSLAQVGLDSPLHF. For the CDR3, the DNA is TGTGCCAGCAGCTTAGCCCAGGTCGGGCTCGATTCACCCCTCCACTTT.